The sequence of this T cell receptor beta chain was determined in a study of long-term antiretroviral therapy in people with HIV. Study summary: The earliest samples came from an era when ART typically awaited falling CD4 counts. The study, taken as a whole, reports: The study found that diversity rose after ART but stayed below transplant donor controls.

The CDR3 is 11 residues long. V was trimmed by 5 bases and J by 6 bases, leaving 4 bases between them. Germline V CDR1 and CDR2: MDHEN, SYDVKM. Survey level was the resolution at which the v3.0 immunoSEQ assay ran. The protocol was immunoSEQ multiplex PCR, while the TCRdb copy is restricted to in-frame clones and leaves out a portion. The data contain under 20,000 clones, around 86% of them singletons. For this clone: Its antigen is not known.

The sequence derives from a middle-aged man with HIV. The sequencing used unsorted PBMCs, collected 0.5 years after starting antiretroviral therapy. The rearrangement uses TRBV28 and TRBJ2-2; D uncertain. Here the CDR3 DNA reads TGTGCCAGCAGTCCTGCCGGGGAGCTGTTTTTT. This codes for CASSPAGELFF.